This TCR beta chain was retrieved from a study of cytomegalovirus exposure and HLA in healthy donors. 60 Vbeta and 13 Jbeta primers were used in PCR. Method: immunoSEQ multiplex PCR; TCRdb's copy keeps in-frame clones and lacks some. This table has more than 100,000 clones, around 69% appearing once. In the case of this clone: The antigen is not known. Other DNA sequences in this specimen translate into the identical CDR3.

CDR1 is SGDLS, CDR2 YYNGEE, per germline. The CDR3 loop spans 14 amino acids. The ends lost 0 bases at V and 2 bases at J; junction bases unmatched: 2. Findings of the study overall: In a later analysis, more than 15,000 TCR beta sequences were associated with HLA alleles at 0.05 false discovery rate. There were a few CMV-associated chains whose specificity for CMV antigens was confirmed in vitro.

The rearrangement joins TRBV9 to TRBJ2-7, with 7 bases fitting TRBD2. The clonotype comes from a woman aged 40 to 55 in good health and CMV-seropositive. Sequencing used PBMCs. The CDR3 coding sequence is TGTGCCAGCAGCGTAGGGGGGGGAACCTACGAGCAGTACTTC. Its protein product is CASSVGGGTYEQYF. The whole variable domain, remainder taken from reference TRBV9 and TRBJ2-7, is DSGVTQTPKHLITATGQRVTLRCSPRSGDLSVYWYQQSLDQGLQFLIQYYNGEERAKGNILERFSAQQFPDLHSELNLSSLELGDSALYFCASSVGGGTYEQYFGPGTRLTVT.